This T cell receptor (beta chain) stems from a study of T cells in Graves' hyperthyroidism and ophthalmopathy. Overall study results and limits: Most clonotypes expanded in the thyroid (above 0.001) were also present in blood.

At least ten counts were recorded for this clonotype. Its antigen is unidentified. Amplified TCR beta CDR3 regions derived from RNA transcripts. Initially, a first-round RT-PCR of the TCR CDR3 employed the HTBI primer set. TCRdb recomputed calls from the multiplex PCR reads with MiXCR, one row per CDR3 protein. Here the sample spans a few hundred thousand distinct CDR3 sequences, 35% to 55% being singletons. The V and J ends lost 4 bases and 6 bases, in that order; junction bases with no gene match: 8. The CDR3 runs 14 residues. In germline, CDR1 is MNHEY, CDR2 SMNVEV (reference sequence). The sequenced sample was peripheral blood or thyroid tissue (not recorded which). J is TRBJ1-2 and V is TRBV27, with 7 bases aligning to TRBD1. This TCR derives from an adult woman with Graves' disease, either hyperthyroidism or ophthalmopathy (not recorded which). DNA for the CDR3: TGTGCCAGCAGTTCTTCACAGGGGCGCGATGGCTACACCTTC. This translates into CASSSSQGRDGYTF.